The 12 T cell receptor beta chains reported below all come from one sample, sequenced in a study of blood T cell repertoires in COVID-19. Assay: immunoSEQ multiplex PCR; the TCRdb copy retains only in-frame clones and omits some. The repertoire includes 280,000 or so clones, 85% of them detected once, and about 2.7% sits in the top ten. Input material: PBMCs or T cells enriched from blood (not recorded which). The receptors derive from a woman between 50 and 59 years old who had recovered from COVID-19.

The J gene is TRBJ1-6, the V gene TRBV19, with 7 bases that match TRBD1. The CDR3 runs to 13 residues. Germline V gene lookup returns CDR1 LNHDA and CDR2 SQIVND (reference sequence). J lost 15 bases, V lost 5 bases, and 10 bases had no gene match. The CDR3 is CASSPQPQGLLHF. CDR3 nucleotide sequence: TGTGCCAGTAGTCCCCAACCACAGGGGCTCCTCCACTTT. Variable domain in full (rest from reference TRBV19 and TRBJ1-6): DGGITQSPKYLFRKEGQNVTLSCEQNLNHDAMYWYRQDPGQGLRLIYYSQIVNDFQKGDIAEGYSVSREKKESFPLTVTSAQKNPTAFYLCASSPQPQGLLHFGNGTRLTVT.

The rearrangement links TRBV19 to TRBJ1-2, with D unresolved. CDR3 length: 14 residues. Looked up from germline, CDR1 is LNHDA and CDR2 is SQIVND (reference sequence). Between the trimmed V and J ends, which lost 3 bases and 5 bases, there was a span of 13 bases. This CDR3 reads CASSIDPGVYGYTF. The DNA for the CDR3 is TGTGCCAGTAGTATCGATCCAGGCGTTTATGGCTACACCTTC.

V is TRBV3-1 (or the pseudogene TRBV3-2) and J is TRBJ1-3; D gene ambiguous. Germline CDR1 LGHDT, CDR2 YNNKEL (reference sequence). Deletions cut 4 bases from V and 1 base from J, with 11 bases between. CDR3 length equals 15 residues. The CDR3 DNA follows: TGTGCCAGCAGCCCTCTCCGGGGTTCTGGAAACACCATATATTTT. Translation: CASSPLRGSGNTIYF.

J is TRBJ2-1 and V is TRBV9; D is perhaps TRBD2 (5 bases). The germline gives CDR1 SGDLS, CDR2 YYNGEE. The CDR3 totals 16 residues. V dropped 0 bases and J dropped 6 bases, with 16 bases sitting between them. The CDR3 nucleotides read TGTGCCAGCAGCGTAGGGTTAGCGCGAAAGCCCAATGAGCAGTTCTTC. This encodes CASSVGLARKPNEQFF.

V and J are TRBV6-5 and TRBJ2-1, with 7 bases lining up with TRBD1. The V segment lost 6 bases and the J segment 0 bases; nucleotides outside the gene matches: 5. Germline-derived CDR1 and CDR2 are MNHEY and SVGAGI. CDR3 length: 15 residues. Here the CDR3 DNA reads TGTGCCAGCAGAATTGACAGGGACTCCTACAATGAGCAGTTCTTC. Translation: CASRIDRDSYNEQFF.

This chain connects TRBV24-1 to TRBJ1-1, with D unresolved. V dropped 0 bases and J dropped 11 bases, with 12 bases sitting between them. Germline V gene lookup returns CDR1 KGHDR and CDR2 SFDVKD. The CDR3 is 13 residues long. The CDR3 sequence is CATSDLHSGGAFF. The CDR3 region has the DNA TGTGCCACCAGTGATTTGCACTCCGGCGGGGCTTTCTTT.

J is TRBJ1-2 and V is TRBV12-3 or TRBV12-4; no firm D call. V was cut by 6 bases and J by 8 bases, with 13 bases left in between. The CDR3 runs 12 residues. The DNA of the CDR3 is TGTGCCAGCAGCCTATACGGGGAAGGCTACACCTTC. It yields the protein CASSLYGEGYTF.

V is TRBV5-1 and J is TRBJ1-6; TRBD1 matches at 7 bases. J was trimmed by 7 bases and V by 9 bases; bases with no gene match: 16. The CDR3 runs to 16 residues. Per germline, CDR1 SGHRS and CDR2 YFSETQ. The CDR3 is CATRYQPGQRNSPLHF. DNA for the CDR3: TGCGCCACACGCTATCAACCGGGACAGAGAAATTCACCCCTCCACTTT. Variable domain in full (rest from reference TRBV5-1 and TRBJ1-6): KAGVTQTPRYLIKTRGQQVTLSCSPISGHRSVSWYQQTPGQGLQFLFEYFSETQRNKGNFPGRFSGRQFSNSRSEMNVSTLELGDSALYLCATRYQPGQRNSPLHFGNGTRLTVT.

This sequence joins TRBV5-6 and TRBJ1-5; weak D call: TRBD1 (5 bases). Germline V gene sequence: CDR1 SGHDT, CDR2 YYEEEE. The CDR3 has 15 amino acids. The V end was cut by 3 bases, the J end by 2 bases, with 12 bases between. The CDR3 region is CASSWMGRGNQPQHF. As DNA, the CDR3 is TGTGCCAGCAGCTGGATGGGGCGAGGCAATCAGCCCCAGCATTTT.

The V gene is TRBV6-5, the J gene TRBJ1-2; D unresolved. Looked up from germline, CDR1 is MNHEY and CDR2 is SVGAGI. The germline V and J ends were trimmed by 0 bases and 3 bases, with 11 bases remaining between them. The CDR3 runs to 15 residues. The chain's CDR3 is CASSYSLRLHYGYTF. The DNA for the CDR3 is TGTGCCAGCAGTTACTCACTGCGACTCCACTATGGCTACACCTTC.

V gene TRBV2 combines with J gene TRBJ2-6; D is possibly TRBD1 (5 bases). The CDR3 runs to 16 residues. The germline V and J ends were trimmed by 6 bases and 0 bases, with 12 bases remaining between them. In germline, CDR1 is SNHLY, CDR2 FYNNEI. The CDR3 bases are TGTGCCAGCAGCCGACAGCAGAGCTCTGGGGCCAACGTCCTGACTTTC. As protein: CASSRQQSSGANVLTF.

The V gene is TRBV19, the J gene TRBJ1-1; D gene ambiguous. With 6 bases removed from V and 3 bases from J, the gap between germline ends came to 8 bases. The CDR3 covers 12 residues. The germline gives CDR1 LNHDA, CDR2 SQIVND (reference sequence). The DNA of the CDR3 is TGTGCCAGTAGGGACGGGGACACTGAAGCTTTCTTT. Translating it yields CASRDGDTEAFF. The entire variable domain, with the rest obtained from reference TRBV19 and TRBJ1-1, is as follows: DGGITQSPKYLFRKEGQNVTLSCEQNLNHDAMYWYRQDPGQGLRLIYYSQIVNDFQKGDIAEGYSVSREKKESFPLTVTSAQKNPTAFYLCASRDGDTEAFFGQGTRLTVV.